Listed below are T cell receptor beta chains from one sample, sequenced in a study of cytomegalovirus exposure and HLA in healthy donors. The repertoire was sequenced with immunoSEQ multiplex PCR; TCRdb's copy has only in-frame clones and lacks some. The repertoire consists of approximately 99,000 clones, with around three quarters occurring once and the leading ten covering approximately 3.3%. The sequencing sample was made of PBMCs. The origin of the receptors is a male donor in good health and CMV-seropositive. The CDR3 runs from the conserved cysteine through the conserved F or W. D genes are given only for firm matches. Not all rows give a size; the values are once, few, many and, for expanded clones, a class.

d_gene: -
abundance: -
v_gene: TRBV15
j_gene: TRBJ1-2
CDR3aa: CATSRVRSNYGYTF
CDR3nt: TGTGCCACCAGCAGAGTCAGGTCAAACTATGGCTACACCTTC

d_gene: -
abundance: few
v_gene: TRBV5-6
j_gene: TRBJ1-2
CDR3aa: CASSLQGPSYGYTF
CDR3nt: TGTGCCAGCAGCTTACAGGGCCCATCCTATGGCTACACCTTC

d_gene: -
abundance: once
v_gene: TRBV20-1
j_gene: TRBJ2-5
CDR3aa: CSAGVETQYF
CDR3nt: TGCAGTGCCGGGGTAGAGACCCAGTACTTC

d_gene: -
abundance: -
v_gene: TRBV11-1
j_gene: TRBJ2-1
CDR3aa: CASTMSQKQFF
CDR3nt: TGTGCCAGCACCATGTCCCAGAAGCAGTTCTTC

d_gene: -
abundance: -
v_gene: TRBV5-1
j_gene: TRBJ1-3
CDR3aa: CASSLSGAGSGNTIYF
CDR3nt: TGCGCCAGCAGCCTTTCTGGGGCCGGCTCTGGAAACACCATATATTTT

d_gene: TRBD2
abundance: -
v_gene: TRBV7-9
j_gene: TRBJ2-3
CDR3aa: CASSLWLAGTDTQYF
CDR3nt: TGTGCCAGCAGCTTATGGCTAGCGGGGACAGATACGCAGTATTTT

d_gene: TRBD2
abundance: -
v_gene: TRBV7-2
j_gene: TRBJ2-5
CDR3aa: CASSFSSGGSQETQYF
CDR3nt: TGTGCCAGCAGCTTCTCTTCCGGGGGGAGCCAAGAGACCCAGTACTTC

d_gene: TRBD2
abundance: -
v_gene: TRBV2
j_gene: TRBJ2-3
CDR3aa: CASSEVLAGGTDTQYF
CDR3nt: TGTGCCAGCAGTGAGGTTCTAGCGGGGGGCACAGATACGCAGTATTTT

d_gene: -
abundance: few
v_gene: TRBV7-9
j_gene: TRBJ2-6
CDR3aa: CASTTASGANVLTF
CDR3nt: TGTGCCAGCACTACAGCCTCTGGGGCCAACGTCCTGACTTTC

d_gene: TRBD1
abundance: once
v_gene: TRBV6-6
j_gene: TRBJ1-2
CDR3aa: CASSYSRDRHSRTF
CDR3nt: TGTGCCAGCAGTTATTCCCGGGACAGGCATTCTCGTACCTTC

d_gene: TRBD2
abundance: -
v_gene: TRBV6-6
j_gene: TRBJ2-3
CDR3aa: CASRPASGGGTDTQYF
CDR3nt: TGTGCCAGCAGACCCGCCAGCGGGGGGGGCACAGATACGCAGTATTTT

d_gene: -
abundance: -
v_gene: TRBV4-2
j_gene: TRBJ2-2
CDR3aa: CASSPPRGNTGELFF
CDR3nt: TGTGCCAGCAGCCCACCCAGGGGGAACACCGGGGAGCTGTTTTTT

d_gene: -
abundance: -
v_gene: TRBV18
j_gene: TRBJ2-1
CDR3aa: CASSPPSRDEQFF
CDR3nt: TGTGCCAGCTCACCACCGTCCAGGGATGAGCAGTTCTTC

d_gene: TRBD1
abundance: -
v_gene: TRBV19
j_gene: TRBJ2-6
CDR3aa: CASSGSPGQHSGANVLTF
CDR3nt: TGTGCCAGTAGTGGCTCCCCGGGACAGCACTCTGGGGCCAACGTCCTGACTTTC

d_gene: -
abundance: -
v_gene: TRBV7-2
j_gene: TRBJ1-5
CDR3aa: CASSPGVGGAHF
CDR3nt: TGTGCCAGCAGCCCCGGCGTTGGGGGGGCCCATTTT

d_gene: -
abundance: -
v_gene: TRBV5-5
j_gene: TRBJ1-1
CDR3aa: CASSWEVQANTEAFF
CDR3nt: TGTGCCAGCAGTTGGGAGGTCCAGGCGAACACTGAAGCTTTCTTT

d_gene: -
abundance: -
v_gene: TRBV7-2
j_gene: TRBJ1-6
CDR3aa: CASSSQGSANSPLHF
CDR3nt: TGTGCCAGCAGCTCACAGGGTTCGGCTAATTCACCCCTCCACTTT